This TCR beta chain was found in a study of sequential checkpoint blockade in melanoma. Overall study: Patients were randomized 1:1 to nivolumab-then-ipilimumab or ipilimumab-then-nivolumab first-line.

Noted treatment: randomized to nivolumab then ipilimumab (arm A) or the reverse (arm B). None of the patients previously received DNA-damaging chemotherapy. Live CD3+CD8+ CD19− CD56− cells were sorted from PBMCs. The protocol was immunoSEQ multiplex PCR, while the TCRdb copy is restricted to in-frame clones and leaves out a portion. The table records some 30,000 clones, about 86% of them present only once. This CDR3 is built from 16 residues. V was clipped by 0 bases and J by 2 bases, with 13 bases between them. Germline V gives CDR1 LGHNA, CDR2 YNFKEQ. This clone was observed a handful of times. The receptor was derived from a human donor with melanoma. The chain combines TRBV4-2 with TRBJ1-2; D not certain. Sequenced here: CD8+ T cells sorted from blood (inferred from file names), sampled from a patient given nivolumab and ipilimumab in sequence. The CDR3 spells CASSQDLGGRNYGYTF. The CDR3 nucleotides are TGTGCCAGCAGCCAAGATTTGGGAGGGAGAAACTATGGCTACACCTTC.